The present T cell receptor beta chain was sequenced within a study of radiotherapy plus CTLA-4 blockade in lung cancer. Whole-study context: Disease control reached over 30%, with objective responses in approximately 20%.

This clone occurred a few times. Its antigen is unidentified. Findings and caveats of the study: In blood, TCR clones derived from the tumor expanded after radiotherapy plus ipilimumab.

Generated by immunoSEQ multiplex PCR, the TCRdb table keeps only in-frame clones and is missing some. The sample yields about 84,000 clones, approximately 79% seen once. Trimming left V 4 bases short and J 4 bases short, with 7 bases between. CDR1 is KGHSH, CDR2 LQKENI, per germline. The CDR3 length is 13 residues. Receiving focal radiation plus CTLA-4 blockade with ipilimumab were patients who had chemo-refractory metastatic non-small-cell lung cancer. This specimen was peripheral blood, taken from a patient treated with radiotherapy plus ipilimumab. This sequence joins TRBV18 and TRBJ2-2; D is possibly TRBD1 (5 bases). This receptor was obtained from a human donor with non-small cell lung cancer that progressed on radiotherapy plus ipilimumab. CDR3 DNA: TGTGCCAGCTCACGAGACAGCACCGGGGAGCTGTTTTTT. Encoded protein: CASSRDSTGELFF.